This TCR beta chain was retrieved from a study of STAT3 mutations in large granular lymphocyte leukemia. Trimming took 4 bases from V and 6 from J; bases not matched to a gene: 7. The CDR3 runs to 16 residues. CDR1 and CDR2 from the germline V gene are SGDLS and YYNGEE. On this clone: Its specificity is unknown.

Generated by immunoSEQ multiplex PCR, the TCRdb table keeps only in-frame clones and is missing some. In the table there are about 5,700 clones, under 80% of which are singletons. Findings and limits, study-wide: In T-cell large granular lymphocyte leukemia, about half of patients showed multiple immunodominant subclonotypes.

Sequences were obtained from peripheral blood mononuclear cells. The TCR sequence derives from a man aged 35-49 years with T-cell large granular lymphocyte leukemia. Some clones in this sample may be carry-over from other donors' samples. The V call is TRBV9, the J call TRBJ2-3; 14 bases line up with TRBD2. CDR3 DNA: TGTGCCAGCAGCCCCCGACTAGCGGGAGGGTTGGATACGCAGTATTTT. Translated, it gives CASSPRLAGGLDTQYF.